This TCR beta chain derives from a study of identifying expanded T cells in peripheral blood. About this clone: Its ends do not fully match the called genes, so a read error is possible.

The assay was immunoSEQ multiplex PCR, and TCRdb's table has in-frame clones only and misses some. This table holds about 98,000 clones, around 88% found once. The CDR3 is made up of 16 amino acids. The germline V gene encodes CDR1 SGHNT and CDR2 YYREEE (reference sequence). The receptor comes from a person between 18 and 75 years old in good health. The V gene is TRBV5-4, the J gene TRBJ2-1; 9 bases fit TRBD1. The sequenced sample consisted of blood. CDR3 sequence (DNA): TGTGCCAGCAGTCGGACAGGGGTTAGCTCCTACAATGAACAGTTCTTC. As protein: CASSRTGVSSYNEQFF.